The T cell receptor beta chain under discussion was sequenced for a study of tumor-infiltrating lymphocytes in primary liver carcinoma. Study-wide background: Men as well as women, aged 30 to 69 years, made up the patients. Roughly 3.65 to 7.13 million productive TCRbeta reads were obtained per sample, with similar numbers across tissue types. T1-T3 N0M0 was the stage of the tumors, which were 4.2 to 10 cm across.

This clonotype showed up just a few times. One end of the junction varies from germline; a read error may be responsible. CDR3 length: 13 amino acids. Germline V CDR1 and CDR2: SGHAT, FQDESV (reference sequence). Total RNA amounting to 500 ng was the source from which TCR beta cDNA was made with a constant-region primer. Libraries of TCR beta came from three nested multiplex PCR rounds with slightly modified ARM-PCR. The study ran its first two PCR rounds for roughly 10 cycles each, using TRBV1-TRBV30 forward primers and a C-beta reverse primer. TCRdb analysed the multiplex PCR reads with MiXCR anew, one entry per CDR3 protein. The sample has tens of thousands of distinct CDR3 sequences, 76% seen once. Between roughly 18 and 30 mg of unsorted bulk tissue served as the source from which RNA and DNA were co-extracted. Subjects presented with primary liver carcinoma managed by surgical resection.

This receptor was identified in a man aged 35-49 years with primary liver carcinoma and hepatitis B virus infection. Specimen: liver tumor tissue from sampling region 5. Subset in this sample: tumor region T5, tumor centre. The chain recombines TRBV11-1 with TRBJ1-1; D is undetermined. The chain's CDR3 is CASSRQVNTETFF. CDR3 coding DNA: TGTGCCAGCAGTCGCCAGGTGAACACTGAAACTTTTTTT.